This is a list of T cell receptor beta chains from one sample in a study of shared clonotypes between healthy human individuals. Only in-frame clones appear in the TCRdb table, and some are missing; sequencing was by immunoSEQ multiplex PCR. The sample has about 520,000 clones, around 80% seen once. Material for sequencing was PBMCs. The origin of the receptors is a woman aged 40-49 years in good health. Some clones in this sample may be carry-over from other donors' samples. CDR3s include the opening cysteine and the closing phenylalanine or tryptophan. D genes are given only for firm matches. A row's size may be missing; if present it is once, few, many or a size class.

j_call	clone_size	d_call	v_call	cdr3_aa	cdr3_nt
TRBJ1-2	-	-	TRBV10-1	CASSESGTPYGYTF	TGCGCCAGCAGTGAATCGGGGACCCCCTATGGCTACACCTTC
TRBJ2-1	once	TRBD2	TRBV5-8	CASSLAGRGRAFNEQFF	TGTGCCAGCAGCTTGGCAGGGAGAGGGAGGGCGTTCAATGAGCAGTTCTTC
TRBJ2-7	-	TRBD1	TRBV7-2	CASSSSGRGTGGYEQYF	TGTGCCAGCAGCTCCTCCGGCCGCGGGACAGGGGGCTACGAGCAGTACTTC
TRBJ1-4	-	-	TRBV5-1	CASSTMDSSNEKLFF	TGCGCCAGCAGCACCATGGACAGCAGTAATGAAAAACTGTTTTTT
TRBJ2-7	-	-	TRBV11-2	CASSSTVATYEQYF	TGTGCCAGCAGCTCCACGGTAGCAACCTACGAGCAGTACTTC
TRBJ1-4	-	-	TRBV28	CASSSSSGTEGEKLFF	TGTGCCAGCAGTTCATCGTCCGGGACCGAAGGGGAAAAACTGTTTTTT
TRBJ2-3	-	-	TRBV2	CASSTPLSGGTDTQYF	TGTGCCAGCAGTACCCCCCTCAGTGGGGGCACAGATACGCAGTATTTT
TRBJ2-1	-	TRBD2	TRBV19	CASSIRGRLASGRAGEQFF	TGTGCCAGTAGTATAAGGGGCAGGTTGGCTAGCGGGAGGGCCGGTGAGCAGTTCTTC
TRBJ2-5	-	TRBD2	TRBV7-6	CASSLSRAGAGETQYF	TGTGCCAGCAGCTTATCCCGAGCCGGAGCGGGGGAGACCCAGTACTTC
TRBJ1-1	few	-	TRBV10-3	CAISDREDTEAFF	TGTGCCATCAGTGACAGAGAAGACACTGAAGCTTTCTTT
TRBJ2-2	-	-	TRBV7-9	CAGVSLKAANTGELFF	TGTGCCGGGGTCTCTCTGAAGGCGGCGAACACCGGGGAGCTGTTTTTT
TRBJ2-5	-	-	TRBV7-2	CASSLDGTHGETQYF	TGTGCCAGCAGCTTGGACGGCACCCACGGGGAGACCCAGTACTTC
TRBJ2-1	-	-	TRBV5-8	CASSLRGLKQFF	TGTGCCAGCAGCTTGAGAGGGCTTAAGCAGTTCTTC
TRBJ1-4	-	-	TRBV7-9	CASRGRVSYSDEKLFF	TGTGCCAGCAGGGGAAGGGTTTCGTATTCGGATGAAAAACTGTTTTTT
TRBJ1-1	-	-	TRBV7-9	CASSLLQGQTEAFF	TGTGCCAGCAGCTTATTACAGGGTCAAACTGAAGCTTTCTTT
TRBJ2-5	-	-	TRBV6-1	CASSDVAEETQYF	TGTGCCAGCAGTGACGTGGCAGAAGAGACCCAGTACTTC
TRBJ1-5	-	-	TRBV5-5	CASSLAPNQPQHF	TGTGCCAGCAGCTTGGCCCCCAATCAGCCCCAGCATTTT
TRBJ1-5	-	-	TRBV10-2	CASSNGGSQPQHF	TGCGCCAGCAGTAATGGGGGGTCCCAGCCCCAGCATTTT
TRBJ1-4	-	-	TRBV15	CATSLGQGNEKLFF	TGTGCCACCAGCCTGGGGCAGGGTAATGAAAAACTGTTTTTT
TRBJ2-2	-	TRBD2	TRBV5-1	CASSFGLARTGELFF	TGCGCCAGCAGCTTCGGACTAGCGAGAACCGGGGAGCTGTTTTTT
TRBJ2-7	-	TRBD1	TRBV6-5	CASSARDRYYEQYF	TGTGCCAGCAGTGCCCGGGACAGATACTATGAGCAGTACTTC
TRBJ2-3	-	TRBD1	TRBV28	CATRTGEVSTDTQYF	TGTGCCACCCGGACAGGGGAGGTTAGCACAGATACGCAGTATTTT
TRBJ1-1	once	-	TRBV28	CASSSTGSWVTEAFF	TGTGCCAGCAGTTCCACAGGGAGTTGGGTCACTGAAGCTTTCTTT
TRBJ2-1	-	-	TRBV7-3	CATRKDRSYNEQFF	TGTGCCACCAGAAAGGATCGCTCCTACAATGAGCAGTTCTTC
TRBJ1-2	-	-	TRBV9	CASSATRSGRRNYGYTF	TGTGCCAGCAGCGCAACACGGTCGGGACGCCGTAACTATGGCTACACCTTC
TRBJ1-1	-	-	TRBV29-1	CSAQRQRNTEAFF	TGCAGCGCTCAGAGGCAAAGGAACACTGAAGCTTTCTTT
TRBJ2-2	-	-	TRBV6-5	CASSYSGVLDGELFF	TGTGCCAGCAGTTACTCGGGGGTGTTGGACGGGGAGCTGTTTTTT
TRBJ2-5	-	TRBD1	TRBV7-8	CASSPLRGQETQYF	TGTGCCAGCAGCCCCCTCAGGGGGCAGGAGACCCAGTACTTC